The rows below give T cell receptor beta chains drawn from one sample of a study of cytomegalovirus exposure and HLA in healthy donors. Measured with immunoSEQ multiplex PCR; TCRdb has only the in-frame clones, and not every one. This sample carries 150,000 to 250,000 clones, around 80% of them seen once, and the ten largest clones take nearly 4.5%. The source material was PBMCs. These receptors originate from a woman between 25 and 40 years old in good health and CMV-seropositive. CDR3s include the opening cysteine and the closing phenylalanine or tryptophan. The order of the fields is D gene, CDR3 length, V gene, clone size, J gene, CDR3 DNA, CDR3 protein. The D gene is left open where the match is weak. A row's size may be missing; if present it is once, few, many or a size class.

.,16,TRBV27,.,TRBJ2-1,TGTGCCAGCAGTTTAAGGGGCTCCCTGGGGTACAATGAGCAGTTCTTC,CASSLRGSLGYNEQFF
TRBD2,15,TRBV7-9,.,TRBJ2-7,TGTGCCAGCAGCCGGACTAGCGGGCCGAACTACGAGCAGTACTTC,CASSRTSGPNYEQYF
.,16,TRBV5-1,.,TRBJ2-6,TGCGCCAGCAGTCTCGGGGGGCGGGCTGGGGCCAACGTCCTGACTTTC,CASSLGGRAGANVLTF
TRBD1,14,TRBV7-9,.,TRBJ2-7,TGTGCCAGCAGCTTAGGGGGACAGCACTACGAGCAGTACTTC,CASSLGGQHYEQYF
.,14,TRBV5-1,.,TRBJ2-7,TGCGCCAGCAGCTTGGCAGGGAACTCCTACGAGCAGTACTTC,CASSLAGNSYEQYF
TRBD1,14,TRBV5-6,.,TRBJ1-5,TGTGCCAGCAGCTTAACAGGGGATGGGCAGCCCCAGCATTTT,CASSLTGDGQPQHF
.,11,TRBV20-1,few,TRBJ2-7,TGCAGTGCTAGGGGAGCCTACGAGCAGTACTTC,CSARGAYEQYF
TRBD1,14,TRBV27,.,TRBJ2-7,TGTGCCAGCAGTACGACAGGGAGCTCCTACGAGCAGTACTTC,CASSTTGSSYEQYF
.,14,TRBV27,.,TRBJ1-1,TGTGCCAGCAGGCAGGGAGGGGGTAACACTGAAGCTTTCTTT,CASRQGGGNTEAFF
TRBD1,16,TRBV5-1,.,TRBJ2-6,TGCGCCAGCAGCACCCCAGGGGGCTCTGGGGCCAACGTCCTGACTTTC,CASSTPGGSGANVLTF
TRBD1,14,TRBV29-1,.,TRBJ1-1,TGCAGCGTCACACTCCAGGGGGGCAACACTGAAGCTTTCTTT,CSVTLQGGNTEAFF
TRBD1,15,TRBV10-3,few,TRBJ2-1,TGTGCCATCAGCGAGAGACAGGGGTCCTACAATGAGCAGTTCTTC,CAISERQGSYNEQFF
TRBD2,17,TRBV2,.,TRBJ2-5,TGTGCCAGCAGTTCTGATAAAGCGGGAGCACGGCAAGAGACCCAGTACTTC,CASSSDKAGARQETQYF
TRBD1,15,TRBV5-1,.,TRBJ1-4,TGCGCCAGCAGCTTTTGGGGACAGATAAATGAAAAACTGTTTTTT,CASSFWGQINEKLFF
.,15,TRBV7-2,once,TRBJ2-5,TGTGCCAGCAGCTTAGCGCCGGAGTTCCAAGAGACCCAGTACTTC,CASSLAPEFQETQYF
.,14,TRBV11-2,.,TRBJ2-7,TGTGCCAGCAGCTTAGATCCCGCCAGGATGGCGCAGTACTTC,CASSLDPARMAQYF
.,12,TRBV7-2,few,TRBJ1-1,TGTGCCAGCAGGGATCGGACAGCTGAAGCTTTCTTT,CASRDRTAEAFF
.,23,TRBV6-1,.,TRBJ1-4,TGTGCCAGCAGTGAATTTACCGGCCCCTTGAGGGTCCCCACCAATCGAGATAATGAAAAACTGTTTTTT,CASSEFTGPLRVPTNRDNEKLFF
TRBD2,15,TRBV5-6,.,TRBJ2-7,TGTGCCAGCAGCTTGTTTCGCGGGAGGGCCGGGGAGCAGTACTTC,CASSLFRGRAGEQYF
TRBD2,16,TRBV4-3,.,TRBJ2-7,TGCGCCAGCAGCCAAGCCTCGGGGGGGGTCGGCTACGAGCAGTACTTC,CASSQASGGVGYEQYF
.,15,TRBV7-9,.,TRBJ2-1,TGTGCCAGCAGTTTAGGGGACTCCTCCTACAATGAGCAGTTCTTC,CASSLGDSSYNEQFF
.,15,TRBV5-1,.,TRBJ1-4,TGCGCCAGCAGCTGGGGGCAGGGTACTAATGAAAAACTGTTTTTT,CASSWGQGTNEKLFF
TRBD2,16,TRBV11-2,.,TRBJ2-7,TGTGCCAGCAGCCTGGGACTAGCGGGTGGGGCCTACGAGCAGTACTTC,CASSLGLAGGAYEQYF
.,14,TRBV4-3,.,TRBJ2-2,TGCGCCAGCAGCCAAGAGGCCCTTGGCGGGGAGCTGTTTTTT,CASSQEALGGELFF
.,15,TRBV19,.,TRBJ1-2,TGTGCCAGTAGCCCTTCCCGGGGGGCGAGCTATGGCTACACCTTC,CASSPSRGASYGYTF